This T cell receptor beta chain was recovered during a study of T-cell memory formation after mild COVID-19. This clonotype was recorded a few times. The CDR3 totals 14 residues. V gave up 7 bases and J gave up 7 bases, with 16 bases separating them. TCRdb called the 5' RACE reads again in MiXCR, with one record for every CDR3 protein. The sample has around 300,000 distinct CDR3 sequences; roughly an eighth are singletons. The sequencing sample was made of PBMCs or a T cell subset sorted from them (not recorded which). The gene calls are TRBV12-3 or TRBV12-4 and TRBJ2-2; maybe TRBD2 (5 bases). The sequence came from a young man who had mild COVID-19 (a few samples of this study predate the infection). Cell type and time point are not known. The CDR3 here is CASTLRGKNGELFF. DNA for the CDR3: TGTGCCAGCACCCTGAGAGGGAAAAACGGGGAGCTGTTTTTT.